What follows are 2 T cell receptor beta chains derived from one specimen sequenced in a study of monozygotic twins with inflammatory bowel disease. TCRdb re-called the 5' RACE reads and catalogs CDR3 proteins one per entry, DNA excluded. The table for this sample gives around 410,000 distinct CDR3 sequences. Sequences were obtained from blood. Receptor source: a human donor with ulcerative colitis or Crohn's disease, or a healthy co-twin of an affected twin (not recorded which).

The chain combines TRBV12-3 or TRBV12-4 with TRBJ1-5. CDR3 size: 13 residues. The CDR3 is CASSFVGNQPQHF.

The chain joins TRBV6-6 to TRBJ1-5; TCRdb proposes TRBD1, but this gene call is untestable without DNA. The length of the CDR3 is 13 residues. The V gene's germline CDR1 is MNHNY and CDR2 SVGAGI (reference sequence). The CDR3 here is CASGRRGGQPQHF.